This TCR beta chain was sequenced for a study of PD-1 blockade in classical Hodgkin lymphoma (dated by TCRdb to 2020 to 2022). About the study as a whole: Nivolumab dosing was 3 mg/kg intravenously every 2 weeks, continuing until either disease progression or unacceptable toxicity. A peripheral blood immune signature of response to PD-1 blockade in classical Hodgkin lymphoma was defined using TCR beta sequencing and CyTOF.

Paper-wide results and their limitations: By C4D1, a significant rise was seen in CD4+ TCR diversity but not in CD8+ TCR diversity (p=0.0027 vs p=0.16), and the rise was most apparent among complete responders (p=0.02). Newly diagnosed patients were reported to have lower baseline TCR diversity than healthy donors, and relapsed/refractory patients were reported to have lower baseline TCR diversity still. Only a single clinical trial cohort was studied, and what caused the repertoire differences, possibly disease activity or prior therapy, remained undefined. Trial patients with a complete response had baseline diversity similar to that of newly diagnosed patients, while partial responders and progressors had significantly lower diversity. Patients starting nivolumab less than 1 year after ASCT had lower diversity and were excluded from later analyses to avoid confounding by immune reconstitution.

Details on this clone: Its recognized antigen is unknown. No much larger clone is present one base from it, and per-base qualities are unavailable.

Inclusive of the bounding cysteine and phenylalanine, the CDR3 is 11 residues long. Only CDR3 DNA is held: 33 bases, read in frame from base 1. The germline V gene (reference sequence) supplies CDR1 DFQATT and CDR2 SNEGSKA. Deletion took 0 bases off V and 9 bases off J, with a span of 6 bases between the germline ends. Interpreted using the paper, the time point label stands for: cycle 4 day 1 (C4D1), after five to seven weeks of nivolumab. Every trial patient had relapsed after autologous stem cell transplantation, and cohorts A, B and C differed in prior brentuximab vedotin exposure. Using a Miltenyi CD4+ T cell isolation kit, CD4+ T cells were purified from thawed PBMCs through magnetic negative selection. The trial cohort included 55 to 60 patients with relapsed/refractory classical Hodgkin lymphoma, and each patient had a best overall response of complete response, partial response or progressive disease. Single-agent nivolumab was administered to trial patients in the multi-cohort phase II CheckMate 205 trial. Best overall response was determined by an independent review committee according to the 2007 International Working Group response criteria. PBMCs from the trial were collected at three points: immediately before nivolumab initiation (C1D1), and during therapy at cycle 2 day 1 and cycle 4 day 1. Peripheral blood was collected in 8 mL Vacutainer Cell Preparation Tubes, from which PBMCs were isolated by centrifugation and then cryopreserved. Purified CD4+ and CD8+ fractions were prepared only for cases where an additional PBMC sample was available. Magnetically labelled cells were removed on LS columns in a quadroMACS separator, and the flow-through was collected as the purified fraction.

Genomic DNA was extracted with the Qiagen DNeasy kit from unsorted PBMCs and from negatively selected CD4+ and CD8+ fractions. Amplification of TCR beta CDR3 regions was done by immunoSEQ multiplex PCR with primers that anneal to V and J segments. A synthetic immune receptor repertoire was used to minimize amplification bias, and any residual bias was removed computationally once sequencing was done. The paper's processing steps were these. Repertoire diversity was quantified as the Shannon entropy index using custom Python scripts. Unsorted, CD4+ and CD8+ repertoires were examined separately, except in combined analyses, for which CD4+ and CD8+ sequences were merged in silico. A clone counted as expanded when the clone's frequency after treatment rose at least 2-fold relative to C1D1, and clones undetected at baseline were given a pseudocount of 0.5. Singleton clones were defined as clones with 0 or 1 copy at C1D1, and non-singleton clones were defined as clones with 2 or more copies. Clones expanded in unsorted samples were assigned a CD4+, CD8+ or unknown annotation through matching of protein sequences in sorted samples from the same patient. Wilcoxon tests were applied to paired samples to test diversity changes from C1D1 to C4D1. Drawn from immuneACCESS, this table holds only the in-frame rearrangements with V and J called that TCRdb kept. Clones are partly lost; checked studies trace under half to an unresolved V gene and leave the rest unexplained. The D gene and trimming were derived from the DNA, and the V and J assignments and clone size from that table. This sample has 30,000 or so clones in its table, and around 87% of those were observed once. Over 0.4% of the sample lies in the top ten.

The TCR comes from a human donor with classical Hodgkin lymphoma. The rearranged chain carries TRBV20-1 and TRBJ1-5; the D gene cannot be resolved reliably. The material sequenced was CD4+ T cells from blood, taken before the fourth cycle of nivolumab. At the DNA level, the sequence is TGCAGTGCTAGAGATGGTGGGCCCCAGCATTTT. Its translation reads: CSARDGGPQHF.